The 21 T cell receptor beta chains given below trace back to one sample, sequenced in a study of shared clonotypes between healthy human individuals. Profiled with immunoSEQ multiplex PCR; TCRdb holds only in-frame clones, not every one. The sample lists 950,000 to 1,200,000 clones, approximately 80% seen once, with approximately 0.9% in the top ten. The specimen was memory CD4+ T cells from PBMCs. As to subset: CD45RA-negative fraction. These receptors all come from a man aged 18 to 35 in good health. Some clones in this sample may be carry-over from other donors' samples.

This chain connects TRBV5-4 to TRBJ2-3, with 8 bases lining up with TRBD2. CDR3 length: 16 amino acids. Losses at the gene ends were 0 bases for V and 1 base for J; bases not matched to a gene: 4. Per germline, CDR1 SGHNT and CDR2 YYREEE (reference sequence). The CDR3 spells CASSLALSGGTDTQYF. For the CDR3, the DNA is TGTGCCAGCAGCTTGGCCCTTAGCGGGGGCACAGATACGCAGTATTTT.

The chain is built from TRBV19 and TRBJ1-1; D not certain. Germline loops: CDR1 LNHDA, CDR2 SQIVND (reference sequence). The length of the CDR3 is 12 residues. The germline V and J ends were trimmed by 6 bases and 2 bases, with 7 bases remaining between them. The CDR3 DNA follows: TGTGCCAGTAGGGATCGCAACACTGAAGCTTTCTTT. Its translation is CASRDRNTEAFF.

The V and J genes are TRBV10-3 and TRBJ1-3; TRBD1 matches at 9 bases. The CDR3 is made up of 14 amino acids. V was pared by 10 bases and J by 2 bases, with 6 bases of the junction left unmatched. CDR1 is ENHRY, CDR2 SYGVKD, per germline. CDR3 sequence (DNA): TGTGCCAACGCCGGGACAGGGACTGGAAACACCATATATTTT. It is translated as CANAGTGTGNTIYF.

This clone was seen a handful of times. This chain links TRBV14 with TRBJ2-3, with D unclear. Trimming left V 3 bases short and J 0 bases short, with 10 bases between. Germline values: CDR1 SGHDN, CDR2 FVKESK. The CDR3 runs to 15 residues. In DNA form, the CDR3 reads TGTGCCAGCAGCCATCGATACAGTAGCACAGATACGCAGTATTTT. Its translation: CASSHRYSSTDTQYF.

The chain recombines TRBV7-9 with TRBJ2-3; 7 bases agree with TRBD1. V gave up 0 bases and J gave up 4 bases; unmatched junction bases: 4. The CDR3 consists of 15 residues. The germline V gene has CDR1 SEHNR and CDR2 FQNEAQ (reference sequence). DNA for the CDR3: TGTGCCAGCAGCTTAGCGACAGGGTTAGCAGATACGCAGTATTTT. This encodes CASSLATGLADTQYF.

J is TRBJ1-2 and V is TRBV6-5; D might be TRBD1 (6 bases). The V and J ends lost 6 bases and 5 bases respectively, with 19 bases between them. The CDR3 loop spans 15 amino acids. Germline CDR1 is MNHEY and CDR2 is SVGAGI. The CDR3 sequence: CASSPRGGLGYGYTF. In DNA, the CDR3 is TGTGCCAGCAGCCCCCGAGGGGGGCTAGGTTATGGCTACACCTTC.

The chain employs TRBV11-2 and TRBJ1-1, with unresolved D. There are 15 residues in the CDR3. Germline CDR1 SGHAT, CDR2 FQNNGV. The V end was cut by 5 bases, the J end by 11 bases, with 24 bases between. The CDR3 spells CASSREVGRVVSAFF. CDR3 DNA: TGTGCCAGCAGCCGTGAGGTCGGTAGGGTAGTGTCGGCTTTCTTT.

This clone was found once. The likely explanation is a read error, given a far larger clone one base away. The J gene is TRBJ2-7, the V gene TRBV27; D may be TRBD1 or TRBD2 (5 bases each). The V gene lost 5 bases and the J gene lost 0 bases, with 8 bases spanning the gap. This CDR3 comprises 13 residues. In germline, CDR1 is MNHEY, CDR2 SMNVEV (reference sequence). The CDR3 region is CASSRGLSYEQYF. The CDR3 DNA sequence: TGTGCCAGCAGTCGGGGCCTCTCCTACGAGCAGTACTTC.

This clone showed up just a few times. The V and J genes are TRBV19 and TRBJ1-2; D unresolved. Germline CDR1 is LNHDA and CDR2 is SQIVND (reference sequence). The CDR3 runs 11 residues. Trimming took 7 bases from V and 6 from J, leaving 9 bases between them. CDR3 sequence: CASKGFHGYTF. The CDR3 coding sequence is TGTGCCAGTAAAGGGTTCCATGGCTACACCTTC. The full variable domain, rest sourced from reference TRBV19 and TRBJ1-2, is DGGITQSPKYLFRKEGQNVTLSCEQNLNHDAMYWYRQDPGQGLRLIYYSQIVNDFQKGDIAEGYSVSREKKESFPLTVTSAQKNPTAFYLCASKGFHGYTFGSGTRLTVV.

The table lists this clone with a few counts. The identical CDR3 is also encoded by other nucleotide sequences in the sample. This chain uses TRBV2 with TRBJ2-7, with TRBD2 identical over 7 bases. Germline V gene data show CDR1 as SNHLY and CDR2 as FYNNEI. Losses at the gene ends were 6 bases for V and 5 bases for J; bases not matched to a gene: 4. The CDR3 length is 12 residues. The CDR3: CASRRGGNEQYF. The CDR3 region has the DNA TGTGCCAGCAGGCGCGGGGGAAACGAGCAGTACTTC.

The chain employs TRBV7-6 and TRBJ2-3, with D perhaps TRBD1 or TRBD2 (6 bases each). V was shortened by 5 bases and J by 2 bases, with 14 bases between the two germline ends. The CDR3 loop spans 15 amino acids. Germline values: CDR1 SGHVS, CDR2 FNYEAQ. As DNA, the CDR3 is TGTGCCAGCAGCCGCCGGGGGCGAGACACAGATACGCAGTATTTT. Its protein product is CASSRRGRDTDTQYF.

This clone appeared many times. This rearrangement joins TRBV7-9 to TRBJ1-5, with TRBD1 as a possible D gene (6 bases). In germline, CDR1 is SEHNR, CDR2 FQNEAQ (reference sequence). V shed 5 bases and J shed 7 bases, with 18 bases lying between them. This CDR3 region has 15 residues. The CDR3 sequence: CASSPSGGARQPQHF. For the CDR3, the DNA is TGTGCCAGCAGCCCTTCGGGGGGGGCCCGGCAGCCCCAGCATTTT. Together with reference TRBV7-9 and TRBJ1-5, the CDR3 gives the full variable domain: DTGVSQNPRHKITKRGQNVTFRCDPISEHNRLYWYRQTLGQGPEFLTYFQNEAQLEKSRLLSDRFSAERPKGSFSTLEIQRTEQGDSAMYLCASSPSGGARQPQHFGDGTRLSIL.

This clone has more than one count but fewer than ten. The chain employs TRBV4-2 and TRBJ2-7; the D is unclear. The germline V and J ends were trimmed by 0 bases and 6 bases, with 6 bases remaining between them. CDR3 length: 12 amino acids. CDR1 and CDR2 (germline): LGHNA, YNFKEQ. The CDR3 here is CASSQDHSEQYF. CDR3 nucleotide sequence: TGTGCCAGCAGCCAAGATCATAGCGAGCAGTACTTC.

The CDR3, as DNA: TGTGCCAGCAGTTCGACAGTGGATGGCTACACCTTC. Translated, it gives CASSSTVDGYTF. J is TRBJ1-2 and V is TRBV28; tentatively, D is TRBD1 (5 bases). This CDR3 region has 12 residues. Germline lookup yields CDR1 MDHEN and CDR2 SYDVKM. Trimming left V 4 bases short and J 6 bases short, with 9 bases between.

In this sample, this clone turned up many times. Different DNA sequences within this sample yield the same CDR3. The V and J genes are TRBV29-1 and TRBJ1-1; D is unresolved. Germline V gene lookup returns CDR1 SQVTM and CDR2 ANQGSEA. Between the trimmed V and J ends, which lost 7 bases and 1 base, there was a span of 10 bases. The length of the CDR3 is 12 residues. CDR3 sequence reads: CSAYRGNTEAFF. CDR3 DNA sequence: TGCAGCGCCTACCGTGGGAACACTGAAGCTTTCTTT.

Only one count was recorded for this clone. The CDR3 is CASSVPGGTEAFF. DNA of the CDR3: TGTGCCAGCAGCGTCCCGGGGGGCACTGAAGCTTTCTTT. The genes are TRBV9 and TRBJ1-1, with TRBD1 as a possible D gene (5 bases). Germline values: CDR1 SGDLS, CDR2 YYNGEE. Trimming stripped 2 bases from V and 4 bases from J, with 9 bases between. The CDR3 spans 13 residues.

The V gene is TRBV4-1, the J gene TRBJ2-1; maybe TRBD1 (6 bases). Germline loops: CDR1 MGHRA, CDR2 YSYEKL. There are 13 residues in the CDR3. Trimming took 5 bases from V and 9 from J, leaving 14 bases between them. CDR3 DNA sequence: TGCGCCAGCAGCTTCCCCGGGACATTTGAGCAGTTCTTC. It is translated as CASSFPGTFEQFF.

The rearrangement joins TRBV7-8 to TRBJ2-1, with 7 bases aligning to TRBD2. From germline, CDR1 is SGHVS and CDR2 FQNEAQ. The CDR3 covers 15 residues. V was clipped by 1 base and J by 4 bases; unmatched bases: 4. The DNA of the CDR3 is TGTGCCAGCAGCTTAGTGAGCGGGGTTTACAATGAGCAGTTCTTC. Its translation: CASSLVSGVYNEQFF.

The gene calls are TRBV6-6 and TRBJ2-7; D may be TRBD2 (5 bases). The germline CDR1 and CDR2 sequences are MNHNY and SVGAGI (reference sequence). V dropped 6 bases and J dropped 3 bases, with 18 bases sitting between them. The CDR3 covers 15 residues. The CDR3 loop is CASSAEGLVSYEQYF. CDR3 in DNA: TGTGCCAGCAGCGCCGAGGGTCTTGTCAGCTACGAGCAGTACTTC.

The chain is built from TRBV19 and TRBJ2-3; 13 nucleotides match TRBD2. Germline CDR1 is LNHDA and CDR2 is SQIVND (reference sequence). CDR3 length: 16 residues. Trimming at V came to 5 bases and at J to 7 bases, leaving 9 bases not matched to a gene. This chain's CDR3 is CASSVLAGGPSHTQYF. Written as DNA, the CDR3 is TGTGCCAGTAGTGTACTAGCGGGAGGGCCCTCACATACGCAGTATTTT. Complete variable domain (other parts from reference TRBV19 and TRBJ2-3): DGGITQSPKYLFRKEGQNVTLSCEQNLNHDAMYWYRQDPGQGLRLIYYSQIVNDFQKGDIAEGYSVSREKKESFPLTVTSAQKNPTAFYLCASSVLAGGPSHTQYFGPGTRLTVL.

This sequence joins TRBV19 and TRBJ2-1; either TRBD1 or TRBD2 may fit D (6 bases each). This CDR3 spans 14 amino acids. Germline V CDR1 and CDR2: LNHDA, SQIVND (reference sequence). V was clipped by 3 bases and J by 3 bases, with 9 bases between them. The CDR3 nucleotides are TGTGCCAGTAGTATCCGGGGGCTCTACAATGAGCAGTTCTTC. Protein sequence: CASSIRGLYNEQFF.